Shown below are 12 T cell receptor beta chains from a single sample sequenced in a study of blood T cells in healthy people across ages. The use of a sample-barcoded 5' primer and a J-beta primer mix characterized a second PCR of roughly 6 to 12 cycles. TCRdb analysed the 5' RACE reads with MiXCR anew, one entry per CDR3 protein. This table has approximately 600,000 distinct CDR3 sequences, roughly three fifths appearing once. The material sequenced was blood. Source of these receptors: a man aged 55-75 years in good health.

CDR3 nucleotide sequence: TGTGCCAGCAGTCCCTATTTGGGGACGGGGGAAGAGACCCAGTACTTC. Protein product: CASSPYLGTGEETQYF. The genes are TRBV28 and TRBJ2-7; perhaps TRBD2 as D (6 bases). The DNA matches TRBJ2-5 better at its end, which makes the J call doubtful. The CDR3 runs 16 residues. Germline CDR1 reads MDHEN; CDR2 reads SYDVKM.

This clonotype was picked up many times. This chain uses TRBV4-1 with TRBJ2-3; D is perhaps TRBD1 or TRBD2 (5 bases each). The CDR3 sequence is 14 residues long. V was pared by 0 bases and J by 1 base, with 5 bases between. Germline assignment: CDR1 MGHRA and CDR2 YSYEKL. CDR3 in amino acids: CASSQEGGTDTQYF. CDR3 coding DNA: TGCGCCAGCAGCCAAGAGGGGGGCACAGATACGCAGTATTTT.

This clonotype showed up many times. V gene TRBV29-1 combines with J gene TRBJ2-1, with D possibly TRBD2 on 6 matching bases. The V end lost 4 bases, the J end lost 3 bases, and 13 bases lay between the germline ends. CDR1 and CDR2 from the germline V gene are SQVTM and ANQGSEA. CDR3 length equals 14 residues. The CDR3 is CSVGGGVGYNEQFF. In DNA form, the CDR3 reads TGCAGCGTTGGGGGCGGGGTTGGCTACAATGAGCAGTTCTTC.

The table lists this clonotype with a few counts. This chain uses TRBV20-1 with TRBJ2-5, with 9 positions matching TRBD1. Losses at the gene ends were 3 bases for V and 4 bases for J; bases not matched to a gene: 9. The germline gives CDR1 DFQATT, CDR2 SNEGSKA (reference sequence). The CDR3 contains 15 residues. CDR3 in DNA: TGCAGTGCTAGTGGACAGGGGATAGGGGGAGAGACCCAGTACTTC. It codes for CSASGQGIGGETQYF.

This clonotype was counted once. The CDR3 protein is CSARDFPPTSGGAYNEQFF. The CDR3 coding sequence is TGCAGTGCTAGAGACTTTCCCCCTACTAGCGGGGGGGCCTACAATGAGCAGTTCTTC. The chain carries TRBV20-1 and TRBJ2-1; 13 positions agree with TRBD2. The CDR3 runs 19 residues. Trimming removed 0 bases from V and 2 bases from J; junction bases left unmatched: 10. Germline V CDR1 and CDR2: DFQATT, SNEGSKA (reference sequence).

The rearrangement joins TRBV2 to TRBJ1-4; tentatively, D is TRBD1 (6 bases). CDR1 and CDR2 (germline): SNHLY, FYNNEI. This CDR3 has 14 amino acids. Trimming shortened V by 7 bases and J by 2 bases, and 11 bases separated the two germline ends. The CDR3 region is CASMRGTTNEKLFF. In DNA form, the CDR3 reads TGTGCCAGCATGAGGGGGACTACTAATGAAAAACTGTTTTTT.

This chain joins TRBV6-5 and TRBJ1-1; D uncertain. This CDR3 is 13 amino acids long. CDR1 and CDR2 (germline): MNHEY, SVGAGI. V shed 6 bases and J shed 0 bases, with 8 bases lying between them. CDR3 sequence (DNA): TGTGCCAGCAGCTCTAACCTGAACACTGAAGCTTTCTTT. Translation gives CASSSNLNTEAFF.

V gene TRBV5-1 combines with J gene TRBJ2-1; weak D call: TRBD1 (6 bases). With 5 bases removed from V and 2 bases from J, the gap between germline ends came to 20 bases. This CDR3 is 17 amino acids long. CDR1 is SGHRS, CDR2 YFSETQ, per germline. The CDR3 region is CASRTQRAGEAYNEQFF. The CDR3 coding sequence is TGCGCCAGCAGAACCCAGAGGGCAGGGGAAGCCTACAATGAGCAGTTCTTC.

This clonotype was seen a few times. The chain is built from TRBV6-5 and TRBJ2-7, with D possibly matching TRBD1 (6 bases). V gave up 0 bases and J gave up 2 bases, with 11 bases separating them. This CDR3 spans 15 amino acids. Germline V CDR1 and CDR2: MNHEY, SVGAGI. The CDR3 DNA sequence: TGTGCCAGCAGTTACTCGTGGCAGGGGACCTACGAGCAGTACTTC. It codes for CASSYSWQGTYEQYF.

Written as DNA, the CDR3 is TGTGCCAGCAGCGCGGGGGTGGAAAATGAGCAGTTCTTC. Its protein product is CASSAGVENEQFF. The chain uses TRBV5-4 and TRBJ2-1, with TRBD2 matching 7 bases. Germline V gene lookup returns CDR1 SGHNT and CDR2 YYREEE (reference sequence). Unmatched junction bases numbered 5, after V lost 4 bases and J lost 7 bases. This CDR3 region has 13 residues.

This sequence joins TRBV29-1 and TRBJ2-1, with TRBD2 matching over 10 bases. The CDR3 consists of 18 residues. V was pared by 4 bases and J by 8 bases, with 20 bases of the junction left unmatched. Germline CDR1 is SQVTM and CDR2 is ANQGSEA. The CDR3 sequence is CSVAAGLAGALLADEQFF. CDR3 coding DNA: TGCAGCGTTGCGGCAGGGCTAGCGGGGGCCTTGTTGGCGGATGAGCAGTTCTTC.

The table lists this clonotype with a few counts. J is TRBJ2-7 and V is TRBV2; 7 bases are a match to TRBD1. TRBJ2-5 explains the end of the DNA better; the J call may be wrong. CDR3 size: 13 residues. Looked up from germline, CDR1 is SNHLY and CDR2 is FYNNEI. Written as DNA, the CDR3 is TGTGCCAGCAGCGGACAGGCTGGGGAGACCCAGTACTTC. It encodes CASSGQAGETQYF.